The 14 T cell receptor beta chains in this list originate from one sample, sequenced in a study of human T cells and chemical hapten exposure. A single record per CDR3 protein comes from TCRdb applying MiXCR to the RACE reads. The data contain about 200,000 distinct CDR3 sequences, roughly a quarter of them singletons. Time point of the sample: patch test 3, about 24 weeks after DPC sensitization. Specified treatment: therapeutic diphenylcyclopropenone sensitization with weekly scalp DPC. The sample consisted of whole blood, taken in connection with sensitization to the hapten diphenylcyclopropenone (DPC). These receptors originate from a woman in her thirties or forties with alopecia areata. Some clones in this sample may be carry-over from other donors' samples.

V gene TRBV6-5 combines with J gene TRBJ2-5; 8 nucleotides agree with TRBD1. Germline V CDR1 and CDR2: MNHEY, SVGAGI. The trim removed 6 bases at V and 5 bases at J, leaving 5 bases unmatched. This CDR3 is built from 13 residues. CDR3 in DNA: TGTGCCAGCAGATCGACAGGGGAGGAGACCCAGTACTTC. It codes for CASRSTGEETQYF.

This clonotype was counted many times. The J gene is TRBJ1-2, the V gene TRBV29-1; TRBD1 agrees at 9 bases. The CDR3 is made up of 14 amino acids. The V and J ends lost 7 bases and 4 bases, in that order; junction bases with no gene match: 10. CDR1 and CDR2 (germline): SQVTM, ANQGSEA. This chain's CDR3 is CSASAGTGIYGYTF. As DNA, the CDR3 is TGCAGCGCGAGCGCCGGGACAGGGATCTATGGCTACACCTTC.

This clonotype has just a few counts. V usage is TRBV28 and J usage is TRBJ1-2; D unclear. The germline CDR1 and CDR2 sequences are MDHEN and SYDVKM. Trimming took 2 bases from V and 4 from J, leaving 8 bases between them. The CDR3 runs to 13 residues. The CDR3 protein is CASSLGSPYGYTF. The CDR3 coding sequence is TGTGCCAGCAGTTTAGGGTCCCCCTATGGCTACACCTTC.

This clonotype was seen once. A read error may be the cause here, since a much bigger clone is one base away. V is TRBV29-1 and J is TRBJ2-3; D is unclear. The CDR3 is made up of 12 amino acids. Germline assignment: CDR1 SQVTM and CDR2 ANQGSEA. The CDR3, as DNA: TGCGGCGTTGAGCAGGGCACAGATACGCAGTATTTT. It specifies CGVEQGTDTQYF.

J is TRBJ2-7 and V is TRBV5-1; 8 positions agree with TRBD1. The ends lost 4 bases at V and 6 bases at J; junction bases unmatched: 12. This CDR3 spans 15 amino acids. Germline CDR1 SGHRS, CDR2 YFSETQ. Here the CDR3 DNA reads TGCGCCAGCAGCGCTTGGACAGGGAACCCAGGCGAGCAGTACTTC. Its protein is CASSAWTGNPGEQYF.

The J gene is TRBJ1-2, the V gene TRBV20-1, with a tentative D call TRBD1 (5 bases). Trimming cost V 3 bases and J 4 bases, with 15 bases left between them. The CDR3 spans 14 residues. Germline loops: CDR1 DFQATT, CDR2 SNEGSKA (reference sequence). The DNA for the CDR3 is TGCAGTGCTAGCGAGGGGTCGGTGGCCTATGGCTACACCTTC. Protein product: CSASEGSVAYGYTF.

The chain employs TRBV11-2 and TRBJ2-3, with D hard to call. With 2 bases removed from V and 4 bases from J, the gap between germline ends came to 13 bases. Looked up from germline, CDR1 is SGHAT and CDR2 is FQNNGV. The CDR3 extends over 15 amino acids. The DNA of the CDR3 is TGTGCCAGCAGCTTACTAGGCCCCGCGGCAGATACGCAGTATTTT. Its translation: CASSLLGPAADTQYF.

This clonotype was observed a handful of times. The rearrangement links TRBV7-2 to TRBJ2-5; D is ambiguous. Trimming took off 5 bases at V and 2 bases at J, with 12 bases between the two ends. Looked up from germline, CDR1 is SGHTA and CDR2 is FQGNSA. The CDR3 has 14 amino acids. The CDR3 bases are TGTGCCAGCAGCCTACTCGAATTTCAAGAGACCCAGTACTTC. It codes for CASSLLEFQETQYF.

The rearrangement links TRBV5-1 to TRBJ2-3; D gene ambiguous. CDR1 is SGHRS, CDR2 YFSETQ, per germline. Trimming took off 0 bases at V and 6 bases at J, with 5 bases between the two ends. CDR3 length: 12 amino acids. CDR3 sequence reads: CASSLVDDTQYF. In DNA, the CDR3 is TGCGCCAGCAGCTTGGTAGATGATACGCAGTATTTT.

This chain connects TRBV15 to TRBJ1-1; D not certain. Germline loops: CDR1 LNHNV, CDR2 YYDKDF (reference sequence). Deletions cut 0 bases from V and 2 bases from J, with 10 bases between. The CDR3 runs 15 residues. CDR3 residues: CATSRERQVNTEAFF. CDR3 bases: TGTGCCACCAGCAGAGAGCGCCAGGTAAACACTGAAGCTTTCTTT. The variable domain in full, completed from reference TRBV15 and TRBJ1-1, reads DAMVIQNPRYQVTQFGKPVTLSCSQTLNHNVMYWYQQKSSQAPKLLFHYYDKDFNNEADTPDNFQSRRPNTSFCFLDIRSPGLGDTAMYLCATSRERQVNTEAFFGQGTRLTVV.

This chain links TRBV27 with TRBJ1-1; no definite D call. V lost 7 bases to trimming and J lost 1 base, with 10 bases between them. The CDR3 covers 13 residues. Germline CDR1 reads MNHEY; CDR2 reads SMNVEV (reference sequence). The CDR3 loop reads CASNSRGNTEAFF. CDR3 nucleotides: TGTGCCAGCAATTCCCGGGGGAACACTGAAGCTTTCTTT.

The V and J genes are TRBV5-1 and TRBJ2-7; 7 bases are a match to TRBD1. Trimming at V came to 3 bases and at J to 6 bases, leaving 0 bases not matched to a gene. The CDR3 totals 11 residues. CDR1 SGHRS and CDR2 YFSETQ come from the germline V gene. CDR3 region: CASSWDSEQYF. CDR3 DNA sequence: TGCGCCAGCAGCTGGGACAGCGAGCAGTACTTC.

This clonotype was picked up a small number of times. V gene TRBV3-1 combines with J gene TRBJ2-1; D is unclear. Germline values: CDR1 LGHDT, CDR2 YNNKEL (reference sequence). Trimming left V 3 bases short and J 5 bases short, with 8 bases between. The CDR3 spans 13 residues. The CDR3 DNA is TGTGCCAGCAGCCACCGTGCGGACAATGAGCAGTTCTTC. Translation: CASSHRADNEQFF.

This clonotype was picked up a small number of times. The rearrangement joins TRBV4-1 to TRBJ2-2; D is uncertain. Per the germline V gene, CDR1 is MGHRA and CDR2 is YSYEKL. CDR3 length: 14 residues. V lost 1 base and J 10 bases, leaving 13 bases between the germline ends. For the CDR3, the DNA is TGCGCCAGCAGCCAAGTTGTAGGAGACGAGGAGCTGTTTTTT. It yields the protein CASSQVVGDEELFF.